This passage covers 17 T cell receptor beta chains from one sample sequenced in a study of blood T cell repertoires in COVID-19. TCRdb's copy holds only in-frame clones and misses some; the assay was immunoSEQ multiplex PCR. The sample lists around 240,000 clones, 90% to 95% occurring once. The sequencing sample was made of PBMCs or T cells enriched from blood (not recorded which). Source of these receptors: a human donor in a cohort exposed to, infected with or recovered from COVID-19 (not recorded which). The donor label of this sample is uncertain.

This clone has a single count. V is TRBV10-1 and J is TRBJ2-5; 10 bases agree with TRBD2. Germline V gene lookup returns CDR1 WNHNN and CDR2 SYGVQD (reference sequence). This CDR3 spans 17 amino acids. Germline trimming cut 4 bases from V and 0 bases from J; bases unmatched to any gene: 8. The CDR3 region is CASSGASGGADQETQYF. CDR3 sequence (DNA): TGCGCCAGCAGTGGAGCCAGCGGGGGGGCCGACCAAGAGACCCAGTACTTC.

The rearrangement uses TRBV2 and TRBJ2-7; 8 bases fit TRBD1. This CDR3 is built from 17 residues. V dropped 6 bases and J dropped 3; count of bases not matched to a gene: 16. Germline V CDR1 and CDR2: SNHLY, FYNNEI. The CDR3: CASSVKRTGWDSYEQYF. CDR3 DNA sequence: TGTGCCAGCAGCGTTAAACGGACAGGGTGGGATAGCTACGAGCAGTACTTC.

The CDR3 loop is CASSLGTGGAGVSGNTIYF. In DNA, the CDR3 is TGTGCCAGCAGCTTGGGAACAGGGGGCGCGGGAGTATCTGGAAACACCATATATTTT. The chain links TRBV5-4 to TRBJ1-3, with TRBD1 matching over 9 bases. CDR3 length: 19 amino acids. The V gene end was trimmed by 0 bases and the J gene end by 1 base; junction bases not matched to a gene: 11. CDR1 and CDR2 (germline): SGHNT, YYREEE (reference sequence). The whole variable domain, remainder taken from reference TRBV5-4 and TRBJ1-3, is ETGVTQSPTHLIKTRGQQVTLRCSSQSGHNTVSWYQQALGQGPQFIFQYYREEENGRGNFPPRFSGLQFPNYSSELNVNALELDDSALYLCASSLGTGGAGVSGNTIYFGEGSWLTVV.

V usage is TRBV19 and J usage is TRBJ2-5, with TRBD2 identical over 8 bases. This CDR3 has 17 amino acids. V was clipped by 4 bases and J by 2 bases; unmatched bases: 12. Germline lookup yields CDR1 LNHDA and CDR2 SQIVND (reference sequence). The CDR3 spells CASSKLTPGLVQETQYF. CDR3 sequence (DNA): TGTGCCAGTAGTAAGCTAACCCCGGGACTAGTTCAAGAGACCCAGTACTTC.

The DNA of the CDR3 is TGTGCCTGGAGTTCCAATAGCAATCAGCCCCAGCATTTT. Residues: CAWSSNSNQPQHF. The chain links TRBV30 to TRBJ1-5; D is unclear. CDR1 is GTSNPN, CDR2 SVGIG, per germline (reference sequence). The germline V and J ends were trimmed by 2 bases and 0 bases, with 5 bases remaining between them. The CDR3 contains 13 residues.

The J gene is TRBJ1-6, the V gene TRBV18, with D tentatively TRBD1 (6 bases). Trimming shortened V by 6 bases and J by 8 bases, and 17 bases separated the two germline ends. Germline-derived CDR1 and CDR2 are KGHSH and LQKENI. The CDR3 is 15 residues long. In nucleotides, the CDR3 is TGTGCCAGCTCGGAAAAGGACAGCCAGTATTCACCCCTCCACTTT. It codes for CASSEKDSQYSPLHF.

The CDR3 is CASSQVLDSSYEQYF. The CDR3 DNA reads TGCGCCAGCAGCCAAGTCCTGGACAGCTCCTACGAGCAGTACTTC. V is TRBV4-1 and J is TRBJ2-7, with D possibly TRBD1 on 6 matching bases. Trimming cost V 1 base and J 0 bases, with 10 bases left between them. The CDR3 loop spans 15 amino acids. Germline V gene data show CDR1 as MGHRA and CDR2 as YSYEKL.

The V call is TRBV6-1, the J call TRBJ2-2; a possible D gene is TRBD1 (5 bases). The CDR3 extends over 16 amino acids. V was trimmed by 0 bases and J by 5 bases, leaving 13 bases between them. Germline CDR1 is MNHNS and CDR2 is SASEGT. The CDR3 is CASSEAIPRVTGELFF. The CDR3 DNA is TGTGCCAGCAGTGAAGCTATCCCCAGGGTGACCGGGGAGCTGTTTTTT.

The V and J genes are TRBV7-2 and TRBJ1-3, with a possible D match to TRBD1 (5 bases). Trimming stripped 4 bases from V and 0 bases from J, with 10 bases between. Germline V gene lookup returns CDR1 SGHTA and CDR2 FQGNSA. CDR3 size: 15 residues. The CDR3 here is CASSSLGGSGNTIYF. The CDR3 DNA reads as TGTGCCAGCAGCTCCCTCGGGGGCTCTGGAAACACCATATATTTT.

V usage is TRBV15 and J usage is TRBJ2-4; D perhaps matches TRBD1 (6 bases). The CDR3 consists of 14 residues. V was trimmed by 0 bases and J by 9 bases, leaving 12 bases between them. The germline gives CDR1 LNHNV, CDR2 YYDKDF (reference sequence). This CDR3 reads CATSRDRTVAIQYF. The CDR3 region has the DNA TGTGCCACCAGCAGAGATAGGACAGTTGCCATTCAGTACTTC.

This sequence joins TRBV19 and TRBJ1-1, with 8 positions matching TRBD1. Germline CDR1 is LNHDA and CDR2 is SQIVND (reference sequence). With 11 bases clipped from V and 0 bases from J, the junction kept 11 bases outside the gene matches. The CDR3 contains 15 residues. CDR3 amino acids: CAVRRDRLLNTEAFF. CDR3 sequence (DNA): TGTGCCGTCCGAAGGGACAGGCTTTTGAACACTGAAGCTTTCTTT.

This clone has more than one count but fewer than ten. CDR3 in amino acids: CASSLGRDTDTQYF. The CDR3 region has the DNA TGCGCCAGCAGCTTGGGACGGGACACAGATACGCAGTATTTT. The rearrangement uses TRBV5-1 and TRBJ2-3, with TRBD2 as a possible D gene (5 bases). The V and J ends lost 0 bases and 2 bases respectively, with 7 bases between them. CDR1 SGHRS and CDR2 YFSETQ come from the germline V gene. The CDR3 runs to 14 residues.

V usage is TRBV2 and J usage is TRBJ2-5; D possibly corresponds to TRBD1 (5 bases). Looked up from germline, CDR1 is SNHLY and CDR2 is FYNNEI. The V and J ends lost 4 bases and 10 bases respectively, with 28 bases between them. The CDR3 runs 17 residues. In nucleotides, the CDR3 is TGTGCCAGCAGTGGACTCGGACCGAGTCTCCTTCCTAGGGGCCAGTACTTC. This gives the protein CASSGLGPSLLPRGQYF.

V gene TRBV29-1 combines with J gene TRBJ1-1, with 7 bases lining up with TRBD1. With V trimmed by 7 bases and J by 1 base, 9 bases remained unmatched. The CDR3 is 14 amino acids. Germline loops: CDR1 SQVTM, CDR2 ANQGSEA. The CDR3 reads CSGKTGLGNTEAFF. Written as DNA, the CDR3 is TGCAGCGGTAAGACAGGGCTTGGGAACACTGAAGCTTTCTTT.

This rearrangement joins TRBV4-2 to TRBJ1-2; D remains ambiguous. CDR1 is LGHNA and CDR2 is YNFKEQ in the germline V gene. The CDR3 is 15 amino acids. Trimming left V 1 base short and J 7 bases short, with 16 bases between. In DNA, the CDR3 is TGTGCCAGCAGCCAAGGAGACGGGAAATATAGTGGCTACACCTTC. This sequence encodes CASSQGDGKYSGYTF.

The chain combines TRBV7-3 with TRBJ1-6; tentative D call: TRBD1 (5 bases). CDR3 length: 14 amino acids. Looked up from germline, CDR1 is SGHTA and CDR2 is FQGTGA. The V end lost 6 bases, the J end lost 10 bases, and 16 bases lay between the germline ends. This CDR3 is CASSGGGGNSPLHF. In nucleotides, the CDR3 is TGTGCCAGCAGTGGGGGAGGAGGGAACTCACCCCTCCACTTT.

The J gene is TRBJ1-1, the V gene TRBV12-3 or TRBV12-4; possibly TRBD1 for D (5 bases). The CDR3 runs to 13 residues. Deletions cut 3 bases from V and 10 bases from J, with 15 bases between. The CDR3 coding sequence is TGTGCCAGCAGTTTTCGGGGGGGACGCGGAGCTTTCTTT. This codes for CASSFRGGRGAFF.